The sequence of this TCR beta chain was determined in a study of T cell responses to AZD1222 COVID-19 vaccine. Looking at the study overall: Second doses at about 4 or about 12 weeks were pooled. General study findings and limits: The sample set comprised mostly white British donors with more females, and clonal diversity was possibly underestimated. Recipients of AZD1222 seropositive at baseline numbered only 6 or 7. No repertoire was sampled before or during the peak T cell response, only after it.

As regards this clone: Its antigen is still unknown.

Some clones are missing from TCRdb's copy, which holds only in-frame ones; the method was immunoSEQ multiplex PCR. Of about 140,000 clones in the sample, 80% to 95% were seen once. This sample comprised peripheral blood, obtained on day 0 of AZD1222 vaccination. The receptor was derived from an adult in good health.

The chain's CDR3 is CASSPGQASNYGYTF. The DNA of the CDR3 is TGCGCCAGCAGCCCTGGACAGGCCTCTAACTATGGCTACACCTTC. The V gene is TRBV4-1, the J gene TRBJ1-2; 7 nucleotides agree with TRBD1. The CDR3 runs 15 residues. CDR1 is MGHRA, CDR2 YSYEKL, per germline. Trimming cost V 4 bases and J 0 bases; bases outside gene matches: 5.